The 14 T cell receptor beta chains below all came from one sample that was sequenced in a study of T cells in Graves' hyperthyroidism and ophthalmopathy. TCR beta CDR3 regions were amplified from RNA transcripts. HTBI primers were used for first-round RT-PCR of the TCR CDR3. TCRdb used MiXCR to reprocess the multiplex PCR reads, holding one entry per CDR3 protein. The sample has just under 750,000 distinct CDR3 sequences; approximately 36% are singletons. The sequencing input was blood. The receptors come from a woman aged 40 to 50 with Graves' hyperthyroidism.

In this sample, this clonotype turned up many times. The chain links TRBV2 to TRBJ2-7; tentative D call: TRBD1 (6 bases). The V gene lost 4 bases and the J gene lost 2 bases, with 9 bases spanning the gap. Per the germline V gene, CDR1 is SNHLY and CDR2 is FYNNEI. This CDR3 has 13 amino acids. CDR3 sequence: CASSGQATYEQYF. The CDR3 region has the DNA TGTGCCAGCAGTGGACAGGCCACCTACGAGCAGTACTTC.

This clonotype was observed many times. The CDR3 DNA follows: TGTGCCAGCAAGAGGGACAGGGCAGAGTGGGGCAATCAGCCCCAGCATTTT. Its protein product is CASKRDRAEWGNQPQHF. This chain uses TRBV2 with TRBJ1-5, with 9 bases aligning to TRBD1. The CDR3 sequence is 17 residues long. Trimming cost V 7 bases and J 2 bases; bases outside gene matches: 12. The germline V gene has CDR1 SNHLY and CDR2 FYNNEI.

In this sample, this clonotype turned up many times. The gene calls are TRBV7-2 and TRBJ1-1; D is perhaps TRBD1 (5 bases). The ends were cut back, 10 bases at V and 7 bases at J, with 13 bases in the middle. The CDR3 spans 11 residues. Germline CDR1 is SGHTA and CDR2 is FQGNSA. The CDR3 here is CATRGAVEAFF. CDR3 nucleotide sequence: TGTGCCACCCGCGGGGCAGTTGAAGCTTTCTTT.

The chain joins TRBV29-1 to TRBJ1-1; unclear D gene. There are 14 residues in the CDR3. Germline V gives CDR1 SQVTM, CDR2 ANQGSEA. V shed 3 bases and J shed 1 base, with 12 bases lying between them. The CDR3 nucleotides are TGCAGCGTTGACGACGGGGAAGGGAACACTGAAGCTTTCTTT. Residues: CSVDDGEGNTEAFF. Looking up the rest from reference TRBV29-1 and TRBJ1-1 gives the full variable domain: SAVISQKPSRDICQRGTSLTIQCQVDSQVTMMFWYRQQPGQSLTLIATANQGSEATYESGFVIDKFPISRPNLTFSTLTVSNMSPEDSSIYLCSVDDGEGNTEAFFGQGTRLTVV.

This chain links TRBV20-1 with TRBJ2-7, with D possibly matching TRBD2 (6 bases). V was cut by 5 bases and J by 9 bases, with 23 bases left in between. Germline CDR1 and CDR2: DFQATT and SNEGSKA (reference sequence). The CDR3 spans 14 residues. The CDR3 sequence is CSAPAGTQSRRQYF. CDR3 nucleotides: TGCAGTGCTCCGGCCGGGACTCAGAGCCGAAGGCAGTACTTC.

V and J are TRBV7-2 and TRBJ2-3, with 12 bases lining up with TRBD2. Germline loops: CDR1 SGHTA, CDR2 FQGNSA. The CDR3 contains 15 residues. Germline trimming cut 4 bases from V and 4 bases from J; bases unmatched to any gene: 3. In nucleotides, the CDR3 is TGTGCCAGCAGCTCTAGCGGGAGGGACGCAGATACGCAGTATTTT. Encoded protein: CASSSSGRDADTQYF.

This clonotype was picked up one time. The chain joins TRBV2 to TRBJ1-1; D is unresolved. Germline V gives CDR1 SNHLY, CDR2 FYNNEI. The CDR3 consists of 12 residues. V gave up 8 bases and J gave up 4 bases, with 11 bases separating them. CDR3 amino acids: CASRQIGTEAFF. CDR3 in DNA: TGTGCCAGCCGTCAGATTGGCACTGAAGCTTTCTTT.

The CDR3 sequence: CSARGAGTGGDEQFF. The CDR3 bases are TGCAGTGCTAGAGGGGCGGGGACAGGGGGCGATGAGCAGTTCTTC. The chain employs TRBV20-1 and TRBJ2-5; 12 bases agree with TRBD1. Gene TRBJ2-1 matches the end of the DNA better, so the J call may be wrong. Per germline, CDR1 DFQATT and CDR2 SNEGSKA (reference sequence). The CDR3 spans 15 residues.

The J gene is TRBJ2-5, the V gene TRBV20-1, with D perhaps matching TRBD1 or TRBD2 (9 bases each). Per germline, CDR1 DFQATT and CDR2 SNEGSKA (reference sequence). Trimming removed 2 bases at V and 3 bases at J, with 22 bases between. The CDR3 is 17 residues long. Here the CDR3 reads CSARPNRGLAGKETQYF. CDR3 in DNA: TGCAGTGCTAGACCTAACAGGGGGCTAGCGGGGAAAGAGACCCAGTACTTC.

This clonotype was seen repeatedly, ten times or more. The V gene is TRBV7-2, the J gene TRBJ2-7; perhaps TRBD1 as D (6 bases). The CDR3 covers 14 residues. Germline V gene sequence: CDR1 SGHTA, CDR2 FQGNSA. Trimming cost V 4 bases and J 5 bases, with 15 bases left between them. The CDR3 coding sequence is TGTGCCAGCAGCTCGGGCAGGGGAATGGACGAGCAGTACTTC. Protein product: CASSSGRGMDEQYF.

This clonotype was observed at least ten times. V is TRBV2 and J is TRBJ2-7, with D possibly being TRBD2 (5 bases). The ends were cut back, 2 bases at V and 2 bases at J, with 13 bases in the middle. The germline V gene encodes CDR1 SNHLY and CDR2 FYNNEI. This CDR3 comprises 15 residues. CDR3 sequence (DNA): TGTGCCAGCAGTGAAAAAAGCGTCGGGGCCTACGAGCAGTACTTC. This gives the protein CASSEKSVGAYEQYF.

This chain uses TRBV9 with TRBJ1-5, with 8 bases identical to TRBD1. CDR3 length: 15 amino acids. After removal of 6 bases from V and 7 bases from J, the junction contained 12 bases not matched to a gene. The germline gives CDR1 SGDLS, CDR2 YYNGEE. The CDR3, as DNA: TGTGCCAGCAATCTCGAGACAGGGGATGGACAGCCCCAGCATTTT. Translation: CASNLETGDGQPQHF.

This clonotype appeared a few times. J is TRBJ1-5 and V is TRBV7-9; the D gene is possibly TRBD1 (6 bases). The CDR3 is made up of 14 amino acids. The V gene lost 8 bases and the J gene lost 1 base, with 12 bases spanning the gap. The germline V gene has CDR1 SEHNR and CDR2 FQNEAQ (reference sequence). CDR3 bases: TGTGCCAGCGACTGGCAGGGGAGCAATCAGCCCCAGCATTTT. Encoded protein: CASDWQGSNQPQHF.

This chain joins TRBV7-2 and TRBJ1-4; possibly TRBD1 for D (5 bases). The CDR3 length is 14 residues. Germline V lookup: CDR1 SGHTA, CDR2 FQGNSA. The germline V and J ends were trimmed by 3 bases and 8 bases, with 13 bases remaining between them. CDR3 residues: CASSLREGREKLFF. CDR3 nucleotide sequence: TGTGCCAGCAGCTTGAGGGAGGGGAGGGAAAAACTGTTTTTT.